A single T cell receptor beta chain is shown here with its context. Produced via immunoSEQ multiplex PCR; TCRdb's table is partial and in-frame only. The data contain 85,000 to 95,000 clones, around 91% of them singletons. The record originates from a study of T cell changes during pregnancy in multiple sclerosis. After removal of 4 bases from V and 4 bases from J, the junction contained 9 bases not matched to a gene. The CDR3 consists of 16 residues. CDR1 LGHNA and CDR2 YSLEER come from the germline V gene. Sequencing was performed on peripheral blood, taken after pregnancy. This chain uses TRBV4-3 with TRBJ1-2, with 10 bases aligning to TRBD1. This sequence was found in a female donor in good health, enrolled as a control in a pregnancy study. The CDR3 DNA reads TGCGCCAGCAGCCGATCGACAGGGGGCGAAGGCTATGGCTACACCTTC. Translating gives CASSRSTGGEGYGYTF.